A single sample is the source of the 12 T cell receptor beta chains below, sequenced in a study of T cell repertoires in cytomegalovirus infection. TCRdb passed the reads through MiXCR, listing each CDR3 protein once. The profile covers approximately 550,000 distinct CDR3 sequences, with 16% appearing a single time and 20% to 30% taken by the ten largest. The sample was CD8+ T cells from PBMCs. The receptors were sampled from a human donor in good health (CMV status not recorded). Some clones in this sample may be carry-over from other donors' samples.

This clonotype was counted once. The genes are TRBV2 and TRBJ2-7; TRBD1 is a possible D gene (5 bases). CDR3 length: 14 residues. The V end lost 6 bases, the J end lost 1 base, and 13 bases lay between the germline ends. Per germline, CDR1 SNHLY and CDR2 FYNNEI. DNA for the CDR3: TGTGCCAGCAGGCAGGGTAGATCTTCCTACGAGCAGTACTTC. Translated, it gives CASRQGRSSYEQYF.

This clonotype was observed at least ten times. The V gene is TRBV6-5, the J gene TRBJ2-3, with a possible D match to TRBD2 (6 bases). The V and J ends lost 8 bases and 2 bases respectively, with 17 bases between them. The CDR3 runs 15 residues. The germline gives CDR1 MNHEY, CDR2 SVGAGI. CDR3 in DNA: TGTGCCAGCTCTCAACGGGACTTGCCCACAGATACGCAGTATTTT. The encoded protein is CASSQRDLPTDTQYF.

This clonotype came up many times. This chain uses TRBV10-3 with TRBJ2-1; 11 nucleotides line up with TRBD2. CDR1 is ENHRY and CDR2 is SYGVKD in the germline V gene. The V segment lost 6 bases and the J segment 5 bases; nucleotides outside the gene matches: 6. The CDR3 is made up of 15 amino acids. CDR3 nucleotides: TGTGCCATCAGGACTAGCGGGGCCCCCCACAATGAGCAGTTCTTC. It codes for CAIRTSGAPHNEQFF.

CDR3 DNA sequence: TGCGCCAGCAGCTTGGTGGGGGGTGACAATGAGCAGTTCTTC. It yields the protein CASSLVGGDNEQFF. V and J are TRBV5-1 and TRBJ2-1, with D possibly TRBD2 on 6 matching bases. Germline CDR1 reads SGHRS; CDR2 reads YFSETQ. The CDR3 contains 14 residues. With 0 bases removed from V and 5 bases from J, the gap between germline ends came to 9 bases.

This chain joins TRBV5-1 and TRBJ2-3, with a possible D match to TRBD2 (6 bases). The CDR3 contains 15 residues. The V and J ends lost 2 bases and 2 bases respectively, with 12 bases between them. The germline V gene has CDR1 SGHRS and CDR2 YFSETQ. CDR3 sequence: CASSLTGVLTDTQYF. The DNA for the CDR3 is TGCGCCAGCAGCTTAACGGGGGTCCTCACAGATACGCAGTATTTT.

The rearrangement uses TRBV24-1 and TRBJ2-2; D unresolved. This CDR3 has 12 residues. CDR1 is KGHDR, CDR2 SFDVKD, per germline. V was pared by 9 bases and J by 7 bases, with 11 bases between. CDR3 sequence (DNA): TGTGCCACCGAAGATCACGGCGGGGAGCTGTTTTTT. Protein sequence: CATEDHGGELFF.

The rearrangement joins TRBV20-1 to TRBJ2-1; tentative D call: TRBD2 (6 bases). The CDR3 is 14 amino acids. The ends were cut back, 5 bases at V and 3 bases at J, with 14 bases in the middle. From germline, CDR1 is DFQATT and CDR2 SNEGSKA (reference sequence). The CDR3 sequence: CSASLGLFYNEQFF. The DNA of the CDR3 is TGCAGTGCTTCCCTGGGACTTTTCTACAATGAGCAGTTCTTC.

The chain is built from TRBV4-1 and TRBJ2-3, with 7 positions matching TRBD1. The J segment lost 8 bases and the V segment lost 0 bases, leaving 11 bases of the junction unmatched. The CDR3 sequence is 16 residues long. Germline V lookup: CDR1 MGHRA, CDR2 YSYEKL. This chain's CDR3 is CASSQDKNSPGGTQYF. The CDR3 DNA reads TGCGCCAGCAGCCAAGATAAGAATAGCCCAGGGGGTACGCAGTATTTT.

This clonotype occurred many times. This rearrangement joins TRBV11-2 to TRBJ2-5; D possibly corresponds to TRBD1 (6 bases). The CDR3 covers 14 residues. Trimming pared 6 bases from V and 1 base from J, leaving 12 bases between. Germline assignment: CDR1 SGHAT and CDR2 FQNNGV. Written as DNA, the CDR3 is TGTGCCAGCAGTCCCAGGGGCTCCCAAGAGACCCAGTACTTC. Protein: CASSPRGSQETQYF. Supplemented by reference TRBV11-2 and TRBJ2-5, the full variable domain reads EAGVAQSPRYKIIEKRQSVAFWCNPISGHATLYWYQQILGQGPKLLIQFQNNGVVDDSQLPKDRFSAERLKGVDSTLKIQPAKLEDSAVYLCASSPRGSQETQYFGPGTRLLVL.

This clonotype turned up a few times. The chain is built from TRBV2 and TRBJ2-7; 7 bases map to TRBD2. This CDR3 comprises 15 residues. Trimming removed 1 base from V and 4 bases from J; junction bases left unmatched: 7. CDR1 SNHLY and CDR2 FYNNEI come from the germline V gene. CDR3 nucleotide sequence: TGTGCCAGCAGTGAAGGGGGCGGGAGCCAATACGAGCAGTACTTC. Translation: CASSEGGGSQYEQYF.

This clonotype was found a few times. The chain carries TRBV11-2 and TRBJ2-2; D possibly corresponds to TRBD2 (5 bases). There are 18 residues in the CDR3. V was cut by 0 bases and J by 1 base, with 15 bases left in between. Per the germline V gene, CDR1 is SGHAT and CDR2 is FQNNGV. The CDR3 sequence is CASSLELGGAVNTGELFF. Here the CDR3 DNA reads TGTGCCAGCAGCTTAGAGCTGGGTGGAGCGGTGAACACCGGGGAGCTGTTTTTT.

This clonotype was recorded many times. The V and J genes are TRBV19 and TRBJ2-3; weak D call: TRBD2 (5 bases). Germline CDR1 and CDR2: LNHDA and SQIVND (reference sequence). This CDR3 spans 14 amino acids. V lost 6 bases, J lost 0 bases, and 10 bases lay in between. The chain's CDR3 is CASSSGSSTDTQYF. The CDR3 coding sequence is TGTGCCAGTAGCAGCGGTTCAAGCACAGATACGCAGTATTTT.